The entry that follows covers one TCR beta chain sequence. This sample was included in a study of cytomegalovirus exposure and HLA in healthy donors. J was trimmed by 3 bases and V by 5 bases; bases with no gene match: 3. Germline V gene lookup returns CDR1 SQVTM and CDR2 ANQGSEA. The CDR3 length is 12 residues. Vbeta (60) and Jbeta (13) primers were used in the PCR. The assay was immunoSEQ multiplex PCR, and TCRdb's table has in-frame clones only and misses some. The sample carries 150,000 to 160,000 clones, 80% recorded once. The chain employs TRBV29-1 and TRBJ1-2, with 7 bases matching TRBD1. The sequencing input was PBMCs. The clonotype comes from a woman aged 40 to 50 in good health and CMV-seropositive. CDR3 in DNA: TGCAGCGTTCTCAGGGGGGACTATGGCTACACCTTC. Translated: CSVLRGDYGYTF.